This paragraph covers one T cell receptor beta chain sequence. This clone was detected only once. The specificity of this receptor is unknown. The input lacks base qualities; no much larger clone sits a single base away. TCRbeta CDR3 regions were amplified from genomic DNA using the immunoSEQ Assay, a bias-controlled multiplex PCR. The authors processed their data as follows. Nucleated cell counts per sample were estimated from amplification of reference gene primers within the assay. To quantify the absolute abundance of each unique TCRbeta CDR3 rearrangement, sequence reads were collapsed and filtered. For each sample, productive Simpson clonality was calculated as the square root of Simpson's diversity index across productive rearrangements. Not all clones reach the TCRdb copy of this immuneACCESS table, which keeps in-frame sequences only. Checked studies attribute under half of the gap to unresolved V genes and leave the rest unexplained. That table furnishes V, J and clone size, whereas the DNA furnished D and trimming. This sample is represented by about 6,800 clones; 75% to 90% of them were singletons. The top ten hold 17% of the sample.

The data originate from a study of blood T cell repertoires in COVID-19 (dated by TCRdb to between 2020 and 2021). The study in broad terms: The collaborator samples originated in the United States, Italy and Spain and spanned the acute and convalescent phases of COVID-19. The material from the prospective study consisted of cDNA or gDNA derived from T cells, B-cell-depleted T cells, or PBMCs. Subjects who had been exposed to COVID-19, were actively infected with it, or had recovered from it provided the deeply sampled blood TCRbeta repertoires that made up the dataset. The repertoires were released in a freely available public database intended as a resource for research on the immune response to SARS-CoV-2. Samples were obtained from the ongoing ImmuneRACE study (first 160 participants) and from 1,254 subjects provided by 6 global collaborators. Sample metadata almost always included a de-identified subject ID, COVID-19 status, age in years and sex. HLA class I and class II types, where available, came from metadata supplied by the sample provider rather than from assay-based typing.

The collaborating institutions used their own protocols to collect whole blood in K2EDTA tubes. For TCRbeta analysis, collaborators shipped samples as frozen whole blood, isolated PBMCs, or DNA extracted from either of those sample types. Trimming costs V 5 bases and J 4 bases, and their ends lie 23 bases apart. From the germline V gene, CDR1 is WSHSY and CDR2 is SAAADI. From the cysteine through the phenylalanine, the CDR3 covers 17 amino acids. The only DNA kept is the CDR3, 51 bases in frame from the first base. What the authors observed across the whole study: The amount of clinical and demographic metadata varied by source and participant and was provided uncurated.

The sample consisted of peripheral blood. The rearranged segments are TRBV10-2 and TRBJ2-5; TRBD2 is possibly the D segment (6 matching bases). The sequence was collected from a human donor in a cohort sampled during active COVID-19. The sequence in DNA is TGCGCCAGCAGTTTACAGGTAGCGGCCAAACGGGGAGAGACCCAGTACTTC. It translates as CASSLQVAAKRGETQYF.